The 13 T cell receptor beta chains below come from one sample, sequenced in a study of OX40 agonist ivuxolimab in advanced cancers. Clones were sequenced by immunoSEQ multiplex PCR, and TCRdb holds only the in-frame ones, with some missing. The table has about 39,000 clones, 80% to 95% seen once. Source: CD4+ or CD8+ T cells sorted from blood, taken in a trial of the OX40 agonist ivuxolimab. The receptor source for this set is an adult with an advanced solid tumor such as melanoma, head and neck, liver or kidney cancer.

The CDR3 sequence: CASSPQREAPYEQYF. The CDR3 region has the DNA TGTGCCAGCAGCCCTCAGCGGGAGGCCCCCTACGAGCAGTACTTC. V usage is TRBV9 and J usage is TRBJ2-7; 9 positions agree with TRBD2. The CDR3 is 15 amino acids. V trimming: 4 bases; J trimming: 2 bases; junction bases outside the gene matches: 7. The germline gives CDR1 SGDLS, CDR2 YYNGEE.

The chain recombines TRBV29-1 with TRBJ2-6; D gene ambiguous. This CDR3 spans 15 amino acids. The V and J ends lost 4 bases and 0 bases respectively, with 10 bases between them. CDR1 is SQVTM, CDR2 ANQGSEA, per germline. The CDR3 region has the DNA TGCAGCGTTGTATTAGGAAGCTCTGGGGCCAACGTCCTGACTTTC. Translating gives CSVVLGSSGANVLTF. Full variable domain (outside the CDR3, taken from reference TRBV29-1 and TRBJ2-6): SAVISQKPSRDICQRGTSLTIQCQVDSQVTMMFWYRQQPGQSLTLIATANQGSEATYESGFVIDKFPISRPNLTFSTLTVSNMSPEDSSIYLCSVVLGSSGANVLTFGAGSRLTVL.

This chain connects TRBV5-4 to TRBJ2-3; D is possibly TRBD1 (5 bases). The length of the CDR3 is 14 residues. The germline V gene has CDR1 SGHNT and CDR2 YYREEE (reference sequence). Deletions cut 4 bases from V and 7 bases from J, with 16 bases between. The CDR3 nucleotides read TGTGCCAGCAGCAAGGGGCCCTTAAAGTATACGCAGTATTTT. Translation: CASSKGPLKYTQYF.

This chain joins TRBV25-1 and TRBJ1-3; weak D call: TRBD1 (6 bases). The CDR3 sequence is 15 residues long. Trimming took off 1 base at V and 2 bases at J, with 9 bases between the two ends. Germline lookup yields CDR1 MGHDK and CDR2 SYGVNS. CDR3 in amino acids: CASSESAGAGNTIYF. DNA of the CDR3: TGTGCCAGCAGTGAATCGGCAGGGGCTGGAAACACCATATATTTT.

The table lists this clone with a few counts. V usage is TRBV9 and J usage is TRBJ1-1, with no clear D. The CDR3 runs 13 residues. Trimming took 3 bases from V and 4 from J, leaving 10 bases between them. Germline loops: CDR1 SGDLS, CDR2 YYNGEE. The CDR3 here is CASSETVGTEAFF. DNA for the CDR3: TGTGCCAGCAGCGAGACGGTGGGCACTGAAGCTTTCTTT.

This rearrangement joins TRBV5-8 to TRBJ2-1, with a possible D match to TRBD2 (5 bases). This CDR3 comprises 13 residues. Trimming took 4 bases from V and 7 from J, leaving 12 bases between them. The germline gives CDR1 SGHTS, CDR2 YDEGEE. CDR3: CASSPRTGNEQFF. CDR3 DNA sequence: TGTGCCAGCAGCCCGCGGACGGGGAATGAGCAGTTCTTC.

The rearrangement links TRBV7-9 to TRBJ1-1, with D possibly TRBD1 on 5 matching bases. Germline V lookup: CDR1 SEHNR, CDR2 FQNEAQ (reference sequence). V was pared by 8 bases and J by 0 bases, with 19 bases between. The length of the CDR3 is 16 residues. The CDR3 DNA is TGTGCCAGCCCGGACGGAATAAGGGGTATGAACACTGAAGCTTTCTTT. This codes for CASPDGIRGMNTEAFF.

The chain combines TRBV19 with TRBJ2-1; 14 bases agree with TRBD2. J gave up 6 bases and V 6 bases, and 4 bases lay outside the gene matches. This CDR3 is built from 15 residues. CDR1 LNHDA and CDR2 SQIVND come from the germline V gene (reference sequence). The CDR3 here is CASRLTSGRVNEQFF. In DNA, the CDR3 is TGTGCCAGTAGACTGACTAGCGGGAGGGTCAATGAGCAGTTCTTC.

The chain joins TRBV15 to TRBJ1-2; possible D gene TRBD1, 6 bases. Between the trimmed V and J ends, which lost 5 bases and 5 bases, there was a span of 15 bases. CDR1 is LNHNV and CDR2 is YYDKDF in the germline V gene (reference sequence). The CDR3 sequence is 14 residues long. This chain's CDR3 is CATSGGTSKYGYTF. The CDR3 coding sequence is TGTGCCACCAGCGGCGGGACATCCAAATATGGCTACACCTTC.

This clone was found once. The chain couples TRBV30 to TRBJ2-7; 7 nucleotides match TRBD1. Trimming cost V 1 base and J 3 bases; bases outside gene matches: 6. The CDR3 length is 14 residues. Germline CDR1 and CDR2: GTSNPN and SVGIG (reference sequence). The CDR3 reads CAWSAGQGDYEQYF. As DNA, the CDR3 is TGTGCCTGGAGTGCCGGTCAGGGGGACTACGAGCAGTACTTC.

The rearrangement joins TRBV21-1 to TRBJ1-3. TRBV21-1 is a pseudogene locus. The CDR3 has 22 residues. The CDR3 loop is CASSKATPRRLCGGRPGNTIYF. CDR3 in DNA: TGTGCCAGCAGCAAAGCCACCCCTCGCCGTTTATGTGGAGGGCGTCCCGGAAACACCATATATTTT.

This sequence joins TRBV6-5 and TRBJ2-3, with D tentatively TRBD1 (5 bases). CDR1 and CDR2 from the germline V gene are MNHEY and SVGAGI. This CDR3 region has 14 residues. The V end lost 4 bases, the J end lost 0 bases, and 8 bases lay between the germline ends. The CDR3 region is CASSWGRSTDTQYF. CDR3 nucleotides: TGTGCCAGCAGTTGGGGCAGGAGCACAGATACGCAGTATTTT.

V and J are TRBV19 and TRBJ1-1; 7 positions agree with TRBD1. V trimming: 7 bases; J trimming: 4 bases; junction bases outside the gene matches: 6. The CDR3 has 13 residues. Germline loops: CDR1 LNHDA, CDR2 SQIVND (reference sequence). CDR3 in DNA: TGTGCCAGTACCCCGACAGGGTTCACTGAAGCTTTCTTT. This gives the protein CASTPTGFTEAFF.